This T cell receptor beta chain appears in the sequencing data of a study of blood T cell repertoires in COVID-19. Overall study context: Acute and convalescent COVID-19 specimens originated in the United States, Italy and Spain. T cells, B-cell-depleted T cells, or PBMCs supplied cDNA or gDNA.

Germline V gene lookup returns CDR1 MGHDK and CDR2 SYGVNS. The V gene lost 7 bases and the J gene lost 7 bases, with 16 bases spanning the gap. The CDR3 is 14 residues long. Data came from immunoSEQ multiplex PCR; TCRdb stores just in-frame clones and leaves some out. The repertoire includes 200,000 to 300,000 clones, approximately 86% of them detected once, and roughly 9.8% sits in the top ten. This chain connects TRBV25-1 to TRBJ1-4, with TRBD1 as a possible D gene (5 bases). The receptor comes from a man in his forties who had recovered from COVID-19. Material: peripheral blood. As DNA, the CDR3 is TGTGCCAGCACCGCAGGGAATCCCCTTGAAAAACTGTTTTTT. This gives the protein CASTAGNPLEKLFF.